The rows below give T cell receptor beta chains drawn from one sample of a study of shared clonotypes between healthy human individuals. Profiled with immunoSEQ multiplex PCR; TCRdb holds only in-frame clones, not every one. This repertoire shows about 1.1 million clones, 70% to 80% found once; its top ten account for 0.89%. The source material was memory CD4+ T cells from PBMCs. Receptor source: a young man in good health. Some clones in this sample may be carry-over from other donors' samples. Both conserved end residues are part of each CDR3. The D gene is left open where the match is weak. For some rows the clone size is stated as once, few or many, or as a class when expanded; others skip it.

clone_size d_call j_call v_call cdr3_nt cdr3_aa
- - TRBJ2-7 TRBV6-6 TGTGCCACCACCGCCGGGACTTTCAACGAGCAGTACTTC CATTAGTFNEQYF
- - TRBJ2-1 TRBV5-1 TGCGCCAGCAGCGGCGGAAGCTCCTACAATGAGCAGTTCTTC CASSGGSSYNEQFF
once TRBD2 TRBJ2-1 TRBV5-1 TGCGCCAGCACCAAGGTTGGGGGAGGGAATGAGCAGTTCTTC CASTKVGGGNEQFF
- - TRBJ2-2 TRBV7-9 TGTGCCAGCACCGCAGGGCCCGGGGAGCTGTTTTTT CASTAGPGELFF
- - TRBJ2-7 TRBV27 TGTGCCAGCAAATGGGGTTCGGGCCCGATACGCGACGAGCAGTACTTC CASKWGSGPIRDEQYF
few - TRBJ1-5 TRBV4-1 TGCGCCAGCAGCCAAGATATAGGGAACAATCAGCCCCAGCATTTT CASSQDIGNNQPQHF
few - TRBJ2-1 TRBV14 TGTGCCAGCAGCCGGACCTCGGGCGGGCCCTACAATGAGCAGTTCTTC CASSRTSGGPYNEQFF
- TRBD1 TRBJ1-5 TRBV28 TGTGCCAGCAGTAACCCGACAGGGCAGCCCCAGCATTTT CASSNPTGQPQHF
- - TRBJ1-5 TRBV6-1 TGTGCCAGCAGTGGAAGGAGGAGGGGGACCCTTAATCAGCCCCAGCATTTT CASSGRRRGTLNQPQHF
- - TRBJ1-1 TRBV6-6 TGTGCCAGCAGTTATCGGGGGAGTGAAGCTTTCTTT CASSYRGSEAFF
- - TRBJ2-5 TRBV7-8 TGTGCCAGCAGCTTAGCCCGGCAGGCAAGGACCCAGTACTTC CASSLARQARTQYF
once - TRBJ2-1 TRBV10-3 TGTGCCATCAGAGGCGGTCGGGGGGCCGGCAATGAGCAGTTCTTC CAIRGGRGAGNEQFF
once - TRBJ1-2 TRBV6-1 TGTGCCAGCTCCCTCATAATCGGCTATGGCTACACCTTC CASSLIIGYGYTF
few - TRBJ2-7 TRBV7-6 TGTGCCAGCAGCCGGGACGGAAACGAGCAGTACTTC CASSRDGNEQYF
once - TRBJ2-2 TRBV7-3 TGTGCCAGCAGCCCGGATGCGGGGGCGCTTCCTCTAACCGGGGAGCTGTTTTTT CASSPDAGALPLTGELFF
few - TRBJ1-1 TRBV10-1 TGCGCCAGCAGTGAGTCGTTGAACACTGAAGCTTTCTTT CASSESLNTEAFF
- TRBD1 TRBJ2-7 TRBV28 TGTGCCAGCAGGACCGGGACAGGCTACTACGAGCAGTACTTC CASRTGTGYYEQYF
- TRBD2 TRBJ2-3 TRBV6-1 TGTGCCAGCAGCAGACTAGCGGGAGTAACAGATACGCAGTATTTT CASSRLAGVTDTQYF
many - TRBJ1-2 TRBV5-1 TGCGCCAGCAGCTTCAAGGGGAGCTATGGCTACACCTTC CASSFKGSYGYTF
- TRBD1 TRBJ1-3 TRBV5-1 TGCGCCAGCAGCTTGTATAGGGACAGGGCCGATAACTCTGGAAACACCATATATTTT CASSLYRDRADNSGNTIYF
once - TRBJ1-2 TRBV18 TGTGCCAGCTCACCAGAGGGAATTGTTAACTATGGCTACACCTTC CASSPEGIVNYGYTF
once - TRBJ2-3 TRBV29-1 TGCAGCGCCGGGGGCGGGAGCTTCGCAGATACGCAGTATTTT CSAGGGSFADTQYF
- - TRBJ1-1 TRBV11-2 TGTGCCAGCAGCCCGATCAAGGGGCCCATGAACACTGAAGCTTTCTTT CASSPIKGPMNTEAFF
- TRBD1 TRBJ1-4 TRBV4-2 TGTGCCAGCAGCCAAGGGGGACAGGGGCGCGAAAAACTGTTTTTT CASSQGGQGREKLFF
- TRBD1 TRBJ1-5 TRBV28 TGTGCCAGCAGCCTAATTAACACGAGGGGGCTCAATCAGCCCCAGCATTTT CASSLINTRGLNQPQHF
- - TRBJ1-3 TRBV4-1 TGCGCCAGCAGCCAAGTTAGAGGGGGAGGTGGAAACACCATATATTTT CASSQVRGGGGNTIYF
- - TRBJ1-2 TRBV5-4 TGTGCCAGCAGTCTCCGGGGGCGATTGGACTATGGCTACACCTTC CASSLRGRLDYGYTF
- TRBD2 TRBJ2-2 TRBV25-1 TGTGCCAGCAGTGAAAGCGGGAGGACCCTCACCGGGGAGCTGTTTTTT CASSESGRTLTGELFF
once - TRBJ2-3 TRBV27 TGTGCCAGCAGGTCCCTAACTAGGTTTACCACAGATACGCAGTATTTT CASRSLTRFTTDTQYF
- TRBD2 TRBJ2-7 TRBV7-9 TGTGCCAGCAGCCACCTACTAGCGGGAGTCTACGAGCAGTACTTC CASSHLLAGVYEQYF
- - TRBJ2-7 TRBV2 - CASSEGGYEQYFGPGTRGYF
- - TRBJ1-2 TRBV4-2 TGTGCCAGCAGCCAAGAACCCGGAGGGGCCTATGGCTACACCTTC CASSQEPGGAYGYTF
- - TRBJ2-3 TRBV6-5 TGTGCCAGCAGTTACGGGGCGTCGCGCACAGATACGCAGTATTTT CASSYGASRTDTQYF
- TRBD2 TRBJ2-3 TRBV5-1 TGCGCCAGCAGCTCCAGCGTGGTAGCGGGAAAGAGCACAGATACGCAGTATTTT CASSSSVVAGKSTDTQYF
few - TRBJ2-4 TRBV7-9 TGTGCCAGCAGCCCCTTAGGCGGGGCCAAAAACATTCAGTACTTC CASSPLGGAKNIQYF
once - TRBJ2-6 TRBV6-1 TGTGCCAGCAGTGAATACGTTCAGCGGGCCCCCTCTGGGGCCAACGTCCTGACTTTC CASSEYVQRAPSGANVLTF
many TRBD2 TRBJ2-1 TRBV4-1 TGCGCCAGCAGCCATTCGCCCCATTTGAGCGGGAGATTGGGGAATGAGCAGTTCTTC CASSHSPHLSGRLGNEQFF
- - TRBJ1-5 TRBV5-1 TGCGCCAGCAGCTCCGGTGTGGGCAATCAGCCCCAGCATTTT CASSSGVGNQPQHF
- - TRBJ2-1 TRBV7-9 TGTGCCAGCAGCTTAGTCCTAGCTACTAGTAAGAATGAGCAGTTCTTC CASSLVLATSKNEQFF
- TRBD1 TRBJ2-1 TRBV10-3 TGTGCCATCAGTGAGACAGGGGGCCTCTACAATGAGCAGTTCTTC CAISETGGLYNEQFF
many - TRBJ1-1 TRBV6-5 TGTGCCAGCAGTTACAGCGACAGAGTTATAGAAGCTTTCTTT CASSYSDRVIEAFF